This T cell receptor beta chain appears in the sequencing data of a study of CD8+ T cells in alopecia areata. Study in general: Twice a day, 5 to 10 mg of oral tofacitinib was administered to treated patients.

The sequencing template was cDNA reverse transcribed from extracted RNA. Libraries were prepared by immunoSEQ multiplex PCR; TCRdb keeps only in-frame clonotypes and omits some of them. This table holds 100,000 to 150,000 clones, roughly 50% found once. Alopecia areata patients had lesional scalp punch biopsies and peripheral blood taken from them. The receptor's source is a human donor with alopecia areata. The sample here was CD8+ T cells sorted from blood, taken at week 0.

The CDR3 loop reads CASSNWVGGTDTQYF. Written as DNA, the CDR3 is TGTGCCAGCAGTAACTGGGTAGGGGGCACAGATACGCAGTATTTT. The V call is TRBV25-1, the J call TRBJ2-3, with a possible D match to TRBD1 (5 bases). Germline CDR1 MGHDK, CDR2 SYGVNS. The CDR3 contains 15 residues. The ends were cut back, 5 bases at V and 1 base at J, with 13 bases in the middle.